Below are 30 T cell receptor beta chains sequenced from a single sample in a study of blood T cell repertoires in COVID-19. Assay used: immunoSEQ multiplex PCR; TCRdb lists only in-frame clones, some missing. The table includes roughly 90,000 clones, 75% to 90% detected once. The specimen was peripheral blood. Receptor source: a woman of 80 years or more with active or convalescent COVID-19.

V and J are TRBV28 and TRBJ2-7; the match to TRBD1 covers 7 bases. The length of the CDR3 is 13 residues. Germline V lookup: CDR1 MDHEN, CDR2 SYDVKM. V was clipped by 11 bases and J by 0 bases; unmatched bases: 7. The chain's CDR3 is CAVVSGGSYEQYF. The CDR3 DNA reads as TGTGCCGTTGTCTCAGGGGGCTCCTACGAGCAGTACTTC.

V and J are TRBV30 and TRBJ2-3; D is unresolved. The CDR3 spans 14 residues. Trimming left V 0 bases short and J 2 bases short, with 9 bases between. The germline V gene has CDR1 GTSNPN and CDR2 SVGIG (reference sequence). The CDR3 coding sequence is TGTGCCTGGAGTGTACTGGCGGTCACAGATACGCAGTATTTT. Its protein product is CAWSVLAVTDTQYF.

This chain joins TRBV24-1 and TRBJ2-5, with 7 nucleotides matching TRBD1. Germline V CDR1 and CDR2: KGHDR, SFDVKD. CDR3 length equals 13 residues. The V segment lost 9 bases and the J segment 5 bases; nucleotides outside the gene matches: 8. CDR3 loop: CATADRDGETQYF. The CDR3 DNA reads TGTGCCACCGCAGACAGGGATGGCGAGACCCAGTACTTC.

Written as DNA, the CDR3 is TGTGCCAGCAGCTTAGTGAGGAGCGATACGCAGTATTTT. The encoded protein is CASSLVRSDTQYF. This chain joins TRBV7-8 and TRBJ2-3; D ambiguous. Germline CDR1 reads SGHVS; CDR2 reads FQNEAQ. CDR3 length: 13 amino acids. V was cut by 1 base and J by 6 bases, with 8 bases left in between.

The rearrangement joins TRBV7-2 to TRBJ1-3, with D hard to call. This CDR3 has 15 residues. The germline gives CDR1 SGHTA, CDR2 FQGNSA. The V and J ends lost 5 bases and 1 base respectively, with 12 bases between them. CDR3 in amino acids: CASSPRFQSGNTIYF. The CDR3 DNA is TGTGCCAGCAGCCCCAGATTTCAATCTGGAAACACCATATATTTT.

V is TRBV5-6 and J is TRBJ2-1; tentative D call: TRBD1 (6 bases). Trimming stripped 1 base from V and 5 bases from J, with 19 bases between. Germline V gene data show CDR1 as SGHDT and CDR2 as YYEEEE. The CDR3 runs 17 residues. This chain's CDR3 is CASSLLPPFRQDNEQFF. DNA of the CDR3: TGTGCCAGCAGCTTGCTCCCCCCCTTTCGACAGGACAATGAGCAGTTCTTC.

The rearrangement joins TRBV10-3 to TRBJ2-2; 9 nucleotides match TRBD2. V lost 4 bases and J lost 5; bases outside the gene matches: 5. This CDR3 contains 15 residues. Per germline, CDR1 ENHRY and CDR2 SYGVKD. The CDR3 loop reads CAISALAGVTGELFF. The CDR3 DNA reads TGTGCCATCAGTGCTTTAGCGGGAGTGACCGGGGAGCTGTTTTTT.

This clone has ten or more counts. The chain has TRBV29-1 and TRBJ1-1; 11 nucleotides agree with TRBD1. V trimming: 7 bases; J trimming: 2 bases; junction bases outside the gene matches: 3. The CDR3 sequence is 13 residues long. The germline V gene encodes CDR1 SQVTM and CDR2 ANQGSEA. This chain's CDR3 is CSAGTGGNTEAFF. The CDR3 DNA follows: TGCAGCGCGGGGACAGGGGGAAACACTGAAGCTTTCTTT.

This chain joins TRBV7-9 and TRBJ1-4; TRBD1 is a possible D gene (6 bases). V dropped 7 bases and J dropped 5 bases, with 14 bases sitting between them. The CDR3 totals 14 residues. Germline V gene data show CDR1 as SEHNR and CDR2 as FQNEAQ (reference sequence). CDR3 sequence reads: CASTPFTGNEKLFF. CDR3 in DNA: TGTGCCAGCACCCCCTTTACAGGGAATGAAAAACTGTTTTTT.

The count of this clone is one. CDR3 in amino acids: CASSSGGGPYNEQFF. The CDR3 DNA sequence: TGTGCCAGCAGTTCCGGGGGGGGCCCCTACAATGAGCAGTTCTTC. V and J are TRBV6-2 or TRBV6-3 and TRBJ2-1, with 8 bases aligning to TRBD2. This CDR3 comprises 15 residues. The V and J ends lost 4 bases and 2 bases, in that order; junction bases with no gene match: 4. In germline, CDR1 is MNHEY, CDR2 SVGEGT.

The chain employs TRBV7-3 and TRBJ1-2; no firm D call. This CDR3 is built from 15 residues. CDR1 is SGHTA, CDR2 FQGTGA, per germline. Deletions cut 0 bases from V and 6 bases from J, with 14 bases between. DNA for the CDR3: TGTGCCAGCAGCTTAACGAGGGAGGGATTAGATGGCTACACCTTC. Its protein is CASSLTREGLDGYTF.

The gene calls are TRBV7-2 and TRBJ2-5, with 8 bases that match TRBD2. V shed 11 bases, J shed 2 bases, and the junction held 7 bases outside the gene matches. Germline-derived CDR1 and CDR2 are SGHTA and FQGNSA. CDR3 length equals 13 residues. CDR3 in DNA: TGTGCCGGAGACGGGAGGGGTCAAGAGACCCAGTACTTC. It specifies CAGDGRGQETQYF. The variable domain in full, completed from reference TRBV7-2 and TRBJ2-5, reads GAGVSQSPSNKVTEKGKDVELRCDPISGHTALYWYRQSLGQGLEFLIYFQGNSAPDKSGLPSDRFSAERTGGSVSTLTIQRTQQEDSAVYLCAGDGRGQETQYFGPGTRLLVL.

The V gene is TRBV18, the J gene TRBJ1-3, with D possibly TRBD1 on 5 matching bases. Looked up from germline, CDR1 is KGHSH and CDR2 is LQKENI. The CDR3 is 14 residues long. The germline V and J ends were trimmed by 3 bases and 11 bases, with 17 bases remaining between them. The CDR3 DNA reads TGTGCCAGCTCACCGCAGGGAGGTGCCCGGGCCATATATTTT. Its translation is CASSPQGGARAIYF.

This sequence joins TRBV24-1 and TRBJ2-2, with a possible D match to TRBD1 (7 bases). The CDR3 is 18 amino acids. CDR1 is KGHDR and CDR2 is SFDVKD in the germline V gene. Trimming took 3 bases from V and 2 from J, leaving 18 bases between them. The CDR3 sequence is CATSDIGGAGRNTGELFF. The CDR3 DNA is TGTGCCACCAGTGATATAGGGGGCGCGGGGCGAAACACCGGGGAGCTGTTTTTT.

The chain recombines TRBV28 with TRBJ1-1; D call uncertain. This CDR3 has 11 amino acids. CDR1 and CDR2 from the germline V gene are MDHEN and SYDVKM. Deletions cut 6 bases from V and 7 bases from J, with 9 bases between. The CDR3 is CASRLTSEAFF. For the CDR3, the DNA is TGTGCCAGCAGGCTAACTAGTGAAGCTTTCTTT.

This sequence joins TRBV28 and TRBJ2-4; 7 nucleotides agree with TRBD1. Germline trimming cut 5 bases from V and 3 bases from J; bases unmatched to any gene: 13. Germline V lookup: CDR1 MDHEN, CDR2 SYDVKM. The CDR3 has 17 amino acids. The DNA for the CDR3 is TGTGCCAGCAGTACCGGGACAGTGTTAATGGGCAAAAACATTCAGTACTTC. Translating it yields CASSTGTVLMGKNIQYF.

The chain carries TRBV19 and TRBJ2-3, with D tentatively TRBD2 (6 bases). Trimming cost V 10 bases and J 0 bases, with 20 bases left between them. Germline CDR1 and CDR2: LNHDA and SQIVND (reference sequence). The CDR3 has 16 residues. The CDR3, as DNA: TGTGCCACCTCGGCGGGGCGGGGCTTTAGCACAGATACGCAGTATTTT. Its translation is CATSAGRGFSTDTQYF.

The DNA for the CDR3 is TGTGCCAGCTCACCTCCTGTTGGTAGCGGGGGACTCAGCTCCTACAATGAGCAGTTCTTC. It codes for CASSPPVGSGGLSSYNEQFF. This chain uses TRBV18 with TRBJ2-1; 9 bases align to TRBD2. Looked up from germline, CDR1 is KGHSH and CDR2 is LQKENI. After removal of 3 bases from V and 0 bases from J, the junction contained 15 bases not matched to a gene. This CDR3 is 20 amino acids long.

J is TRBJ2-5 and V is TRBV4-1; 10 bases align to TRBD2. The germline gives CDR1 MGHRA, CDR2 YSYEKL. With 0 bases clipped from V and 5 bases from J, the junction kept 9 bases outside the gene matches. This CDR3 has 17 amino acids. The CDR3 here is CASSQDTSGGAWETQYF. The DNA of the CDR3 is TGCGCCAGCAGCCAAGATACCAGCGGGGGGGCGTGGGAGACCCAGTACTTC.

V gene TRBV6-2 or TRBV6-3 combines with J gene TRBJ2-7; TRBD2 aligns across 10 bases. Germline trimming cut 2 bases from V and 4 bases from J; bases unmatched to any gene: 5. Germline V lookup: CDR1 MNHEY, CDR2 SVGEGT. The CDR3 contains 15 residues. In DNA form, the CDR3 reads TGTGCCAGCAGTTACGGGCTAGCGGGAGTTTACGAGCAGTACTTC. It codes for CASSYGLAGVYEQYF.

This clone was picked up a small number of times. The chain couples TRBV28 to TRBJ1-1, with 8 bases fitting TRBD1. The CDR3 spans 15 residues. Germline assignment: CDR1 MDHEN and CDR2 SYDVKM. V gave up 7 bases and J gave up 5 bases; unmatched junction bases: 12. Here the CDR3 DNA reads TGTGCCAGCAATATCCTCGGACAGGGTAGGACTGAAGCTTTCTTT. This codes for CASNILGQGRTEAFF.

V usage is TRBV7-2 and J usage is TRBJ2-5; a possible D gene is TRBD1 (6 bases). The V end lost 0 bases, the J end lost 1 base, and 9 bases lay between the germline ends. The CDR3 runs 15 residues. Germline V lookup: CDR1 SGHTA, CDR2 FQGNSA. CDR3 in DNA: TGTGCCAGCAGCTTAGCGACCAGGGGCCAAGAGACCCAGTACTTC. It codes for CASSLATRGQETQYF.

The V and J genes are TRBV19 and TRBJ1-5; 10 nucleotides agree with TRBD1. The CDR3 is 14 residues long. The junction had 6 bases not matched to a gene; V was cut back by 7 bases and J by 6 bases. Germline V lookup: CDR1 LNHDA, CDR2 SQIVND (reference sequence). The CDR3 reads CASNPGQGFQPQHF. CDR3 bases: TGTGCCAGTAACCCGGGACAGGGGTTTCAGCCCCAGCATTTT.

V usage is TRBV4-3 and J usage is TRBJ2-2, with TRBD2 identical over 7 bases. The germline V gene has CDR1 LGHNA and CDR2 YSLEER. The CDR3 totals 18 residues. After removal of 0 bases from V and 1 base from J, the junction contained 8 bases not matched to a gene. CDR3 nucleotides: TGCGCCAGCAGCCAAGATCGCATGGGACTACTGAACACCGGGGAGCTGTTTTTT. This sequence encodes CASSQDRMGLLNTGELFF.

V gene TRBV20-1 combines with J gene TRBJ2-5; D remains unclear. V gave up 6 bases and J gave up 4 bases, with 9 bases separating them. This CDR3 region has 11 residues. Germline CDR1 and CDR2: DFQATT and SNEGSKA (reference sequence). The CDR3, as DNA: TGCAGTGCGGCACCCCGAGAGACCCAGTACTTC. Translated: CSAAPRETQYF.

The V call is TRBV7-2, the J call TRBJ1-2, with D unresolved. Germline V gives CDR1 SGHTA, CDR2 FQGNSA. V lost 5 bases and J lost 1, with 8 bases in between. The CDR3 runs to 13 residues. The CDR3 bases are TGTGCCAGCAGCGTCGGTGTTAACTATGGCTACACCTTC. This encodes CASSVGVNYGYTF. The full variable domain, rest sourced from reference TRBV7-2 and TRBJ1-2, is GAGVSQSPSNKVTEKGKDVELRCDPISGHTALYWYRQSLGQGLEFLIYFQGNSAPDKSGLPSDRFSAERTGGSVSTLTIQRTQQEDSAVYLCASSVGVNYGYTFGSGTRLTVV.

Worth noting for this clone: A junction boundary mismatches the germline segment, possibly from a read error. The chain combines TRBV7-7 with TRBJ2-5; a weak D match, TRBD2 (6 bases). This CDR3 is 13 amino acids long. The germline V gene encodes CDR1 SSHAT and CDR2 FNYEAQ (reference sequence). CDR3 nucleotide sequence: TGTGCTAGCAGCCCTAGACTAGACGGGACCCAGTACTTC. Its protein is CASSPRLDGTQYF.

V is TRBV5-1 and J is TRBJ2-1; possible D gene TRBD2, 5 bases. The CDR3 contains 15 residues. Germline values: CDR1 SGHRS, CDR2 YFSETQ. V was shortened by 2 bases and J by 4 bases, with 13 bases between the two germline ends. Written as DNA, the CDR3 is TGCGCCAGCAGCTTACTCCGTCGGGGTTACAATGAGCAGTTCTTC. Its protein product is CASSLLRRGYNEQFF.

The DNA for the CDR3 is TGTGCCACCTATTGGGACAGGGGTCCATTCGCGGACACTGAAGCTTTCTTT. Its protein product is CATYWDRGPFADTEAFF. The chain is built from TRBV15 and TRBJ1-1; TRBD1 matches 10 bases. With V trimmed by 8 bases and J by 3 bases, 15 bases remained unmatched. Looked up from germline, CDR1 is LNHNV and CDR2 is YYDKDF (reference sequence). The CDR3 is 17 residues long. Full variable domain (rest looked up from reference TRBV15 and TRBJ1-1): DAMVIQNPRYQVTQFGKPVTLSCSQTLNHNVMYWYQQKSSQAPKLLFHYYDKDFNNEADTPDNFQSRRPNTSFCFLDIRSPGLGDTAMYLCATYWDRGPFADTEAFFGQGTRLTVV.

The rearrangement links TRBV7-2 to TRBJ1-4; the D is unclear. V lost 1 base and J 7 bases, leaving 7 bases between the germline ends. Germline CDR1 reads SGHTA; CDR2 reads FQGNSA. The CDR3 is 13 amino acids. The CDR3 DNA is TGTGCCAGCAGCTTAGTCCCATTTGAAAAACTGTTTTTT. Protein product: CASSLVPFEKLFF. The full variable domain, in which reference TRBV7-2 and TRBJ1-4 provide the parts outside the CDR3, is GAGVSQSPSNKVTEKGKDVELRCDPISGHTALYWYRQSLGQGLEFLIYFQGNSAPDKSGLPSDRFSAERTGGSVSTLTIQRTQQEDSAVYLCASSLVPFEKLFFGSGTQLSVL.